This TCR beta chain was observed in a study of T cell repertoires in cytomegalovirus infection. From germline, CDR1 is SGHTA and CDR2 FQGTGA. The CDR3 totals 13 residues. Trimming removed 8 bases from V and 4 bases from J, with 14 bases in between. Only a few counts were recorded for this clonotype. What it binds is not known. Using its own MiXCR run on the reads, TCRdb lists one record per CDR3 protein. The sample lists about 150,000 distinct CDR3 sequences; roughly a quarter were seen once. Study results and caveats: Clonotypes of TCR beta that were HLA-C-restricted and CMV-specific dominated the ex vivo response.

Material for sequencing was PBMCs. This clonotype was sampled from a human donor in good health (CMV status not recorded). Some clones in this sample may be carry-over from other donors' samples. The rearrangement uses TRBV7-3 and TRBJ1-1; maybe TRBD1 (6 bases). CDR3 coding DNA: TGTGCCAGCGCCAAGGGGGGGGGCACTGAAGCTTTCTTT. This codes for CASAKGGGTEAFF.